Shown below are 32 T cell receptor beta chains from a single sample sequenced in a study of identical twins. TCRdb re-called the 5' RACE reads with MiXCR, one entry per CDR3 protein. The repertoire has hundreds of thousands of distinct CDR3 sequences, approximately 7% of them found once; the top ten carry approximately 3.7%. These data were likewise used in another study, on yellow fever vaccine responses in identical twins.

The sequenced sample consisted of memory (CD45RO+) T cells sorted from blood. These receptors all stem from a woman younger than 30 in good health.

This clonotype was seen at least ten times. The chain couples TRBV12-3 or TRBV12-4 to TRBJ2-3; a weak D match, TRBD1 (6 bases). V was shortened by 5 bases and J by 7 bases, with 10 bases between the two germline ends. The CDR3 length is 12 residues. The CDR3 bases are TGTGCCAGCAGTACCGGACAGAATACGCAGTATTTT. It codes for CASSTGQNTQYF.

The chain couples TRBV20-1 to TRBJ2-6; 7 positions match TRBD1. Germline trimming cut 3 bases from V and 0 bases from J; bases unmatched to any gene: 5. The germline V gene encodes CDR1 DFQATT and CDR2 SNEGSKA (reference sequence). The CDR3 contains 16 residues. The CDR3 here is CSARGQISSGANVLTF. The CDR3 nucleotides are TGCAGTGCTAGGGGACAGATCTCCTCTGGGGCCAACGTCCTGACTTTC.

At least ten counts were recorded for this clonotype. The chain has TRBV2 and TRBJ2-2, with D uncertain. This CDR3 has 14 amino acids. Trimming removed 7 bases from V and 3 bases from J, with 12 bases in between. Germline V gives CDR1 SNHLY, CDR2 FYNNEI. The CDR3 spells CASNELGYTGELFF. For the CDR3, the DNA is TGTGCCAGCAACGAGCTAGGGTACACCGGGGAGCTGTTTTTT.

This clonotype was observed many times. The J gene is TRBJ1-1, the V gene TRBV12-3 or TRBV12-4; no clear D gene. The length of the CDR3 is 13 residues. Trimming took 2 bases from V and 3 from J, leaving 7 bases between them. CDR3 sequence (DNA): TGTGCCAGCAGTTTAAAACCTTACACTGAAGCTTTCTTT. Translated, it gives CASSLKPYTEAFF.

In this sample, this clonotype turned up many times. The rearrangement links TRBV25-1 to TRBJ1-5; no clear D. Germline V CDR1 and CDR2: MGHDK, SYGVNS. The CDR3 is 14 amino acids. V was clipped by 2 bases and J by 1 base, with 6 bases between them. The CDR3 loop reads CASSEGQSNQPQHF. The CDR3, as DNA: TGTGCCAGCAGTGAAGGGCAGAGCAATCAGCCCCAGCATTTT.

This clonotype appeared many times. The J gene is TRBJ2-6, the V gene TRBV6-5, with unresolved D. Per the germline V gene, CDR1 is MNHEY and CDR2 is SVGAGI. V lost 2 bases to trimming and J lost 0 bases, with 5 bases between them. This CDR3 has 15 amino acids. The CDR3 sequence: CASSYTDSGANVLTF. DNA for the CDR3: TGTGCCAGCAGTTACACAGACTCTGGGGCCAACGTCCTGACTTTC.

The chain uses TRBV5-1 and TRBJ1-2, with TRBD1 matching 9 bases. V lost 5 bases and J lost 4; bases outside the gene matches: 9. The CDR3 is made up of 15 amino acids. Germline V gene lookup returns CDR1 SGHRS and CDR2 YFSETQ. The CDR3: CASSEGQGGFYGYTF. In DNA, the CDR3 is TGCGCCAGCAGTGAGGGACAGGGCGGGTTCTATGGCTACACCTTC.

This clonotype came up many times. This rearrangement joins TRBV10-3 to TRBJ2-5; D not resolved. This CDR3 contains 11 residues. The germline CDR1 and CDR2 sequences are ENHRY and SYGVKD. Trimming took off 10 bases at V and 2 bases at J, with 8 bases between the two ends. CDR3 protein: CATRGQETQYF. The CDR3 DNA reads TGTGCCACGAGAGGACAAGAGACCCAGTACTTC.

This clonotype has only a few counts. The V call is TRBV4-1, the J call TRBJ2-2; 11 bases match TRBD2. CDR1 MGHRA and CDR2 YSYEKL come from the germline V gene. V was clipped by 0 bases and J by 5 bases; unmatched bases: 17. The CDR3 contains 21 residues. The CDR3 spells CASSQDLASGRPLGSTGELFF. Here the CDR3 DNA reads TGCGCCAGCAGCCAAGATCTGGCTAGCGGGAGGCCTTTGGGGAGTACCGGGGAGCTGTTTTTT.

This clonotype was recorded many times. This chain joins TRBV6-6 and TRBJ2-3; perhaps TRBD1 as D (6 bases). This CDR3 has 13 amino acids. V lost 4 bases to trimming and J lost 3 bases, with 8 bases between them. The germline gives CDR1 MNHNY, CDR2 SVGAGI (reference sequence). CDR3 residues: CASSWTETDTQYF. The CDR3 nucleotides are TGTGCCAGCAGTTGGACAGAAACAGATACGCAGTATTTT.

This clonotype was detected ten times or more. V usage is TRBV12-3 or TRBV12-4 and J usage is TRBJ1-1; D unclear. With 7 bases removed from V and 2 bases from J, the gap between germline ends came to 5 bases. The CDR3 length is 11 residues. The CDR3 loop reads CASIFNTEAFF. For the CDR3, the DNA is TGTGCCAGCATCTTCAACACTGAAGCTTTCTTT.

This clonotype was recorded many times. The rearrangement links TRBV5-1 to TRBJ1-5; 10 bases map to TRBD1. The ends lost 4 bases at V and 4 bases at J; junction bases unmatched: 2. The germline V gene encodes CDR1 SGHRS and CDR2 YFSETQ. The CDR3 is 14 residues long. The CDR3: CASSTGQGNQPQHF. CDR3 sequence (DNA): TGCGCCAGCAGCACGGGACAGGGGAATCAGCCCCAGCATTTT.

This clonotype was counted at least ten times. The CDR3 region has the DNA TGCGCCAGCAGCATAACTAGCGGGGGGGCCGATATCCATGAGCAGTTCTTC. Its protein product is CASSITSGGADIHEQFF. V usage is TRBV5-1 and J usage is TRBJ2-1; 13 bases are a match to TRBD2. Germline V gene lookup returns CDR1 SGHRS and CDR2 YFSETQ. This CDR3 is built from 17 residues. The V segment lost 4 bases and the J segment 8 bases; nucleotides outside the gene matches: 12.

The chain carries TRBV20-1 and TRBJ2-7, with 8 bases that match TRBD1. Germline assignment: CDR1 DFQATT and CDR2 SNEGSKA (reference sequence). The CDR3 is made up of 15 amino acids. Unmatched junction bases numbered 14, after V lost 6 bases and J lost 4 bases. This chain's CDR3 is CSARPTDRGLYEQYF. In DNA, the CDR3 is TGCAGTGCAAGACCGACTGACAGGGGACTTTACGAGCAGTACTTC.

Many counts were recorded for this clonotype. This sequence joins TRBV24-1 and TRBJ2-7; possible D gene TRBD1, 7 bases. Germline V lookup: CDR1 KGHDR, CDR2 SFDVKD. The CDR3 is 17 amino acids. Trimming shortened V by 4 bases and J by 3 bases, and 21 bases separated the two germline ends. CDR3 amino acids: CATSDLSTGRSIYEQYF. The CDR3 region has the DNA TGTGCCACCAGTGACCTATCGACAGGGAGGAGTATCTACGAGCAGTACTTC.

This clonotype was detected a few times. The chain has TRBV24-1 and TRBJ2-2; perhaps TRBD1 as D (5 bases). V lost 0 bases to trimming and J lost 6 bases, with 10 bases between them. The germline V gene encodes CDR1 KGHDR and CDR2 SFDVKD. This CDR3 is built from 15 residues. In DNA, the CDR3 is TGTGCCACCAGTGATTTGAGGGGATCGTCCGGGGAGCTGTTTTTT. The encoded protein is CATSDLRGSSGELFF.

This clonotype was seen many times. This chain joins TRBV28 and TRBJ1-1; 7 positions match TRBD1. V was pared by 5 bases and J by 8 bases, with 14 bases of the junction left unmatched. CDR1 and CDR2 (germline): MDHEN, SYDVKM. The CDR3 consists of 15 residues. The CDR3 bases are TGTGCCAGCAGTCCCCCAGGGACAGCTAATTTAGAAGCTTTCTTT. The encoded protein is CASSPPGTANLEAFF.

The CDR3 DNA is TGTGCCAGCGGAGAGGTCTATGGCTACACCTTC. This encodes CASGEVYGYTF. This chain connects TRBV6-2 or TRBV6-3 to TRBJ1-2; no clear D gene. Germline-derived CDR1 and CDR2 are MNHEY and SVGEGT. This CDR3 has 11 amino acids. V gave up 8 bases and J gave up 4 bases, with 8 bases separating them.

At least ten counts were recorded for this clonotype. The CDR3 sequence: CASSPAGLAIQNEQFF. CDR3 DNA: TGTGCCAGCAGCCCCGCGGGACTAGCGATCCAGAATGAGCAGTTCTTC. The chain links TRBV9 to TRBJ2-1; 10 bases line up with TRBD2. This CDR3 has 16 residues. Looked up from germline, CDR1 is SGDLS and CDR2 is YYNGEE. J gave up 7 bases and V 4 bases, and 11 bases lay outside the gene matches.

As DNA, the CDR3 is TGTGCCAGCAGCCCTATCCCGGGACTAGCGGGAGCTAATGAGCAGTTCTTC. Protein product: CASSPIPGLAGANEQFF. The genes are TRBV14 and TRBJ2-1, with 14 bases aligning to TRBD2. Trimming removed 4 bases from V and 7 bases from J; junction bases left unmatched: 9. CDR1 and CDR2 from the germline V gene are SGHDN and FVKESK. The CDR3 sequence is 17 residues long.

The CDR3 DNA reads TGCAGTGCCGGAGCGGGAGTCCAAGAGACCCAGTACTTC. This gives the protein CSAGAGVQETQYF. The J gene is TRBJ2-5, the V gene TRBV20-1; 8 nucleotides match TRBD2. The CDR3 totals 13 residues. From germline, CDR1 is DFQATT and CDR2 SNEGSKA (reference sequence). V dropped 6 bases and J dropped 1; count of bases not matched to a gene: 4.

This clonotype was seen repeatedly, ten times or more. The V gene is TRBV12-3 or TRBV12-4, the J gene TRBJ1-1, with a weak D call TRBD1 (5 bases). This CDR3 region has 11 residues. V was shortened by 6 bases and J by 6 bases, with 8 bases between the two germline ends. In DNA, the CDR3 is TGTGCCAGCAGCAGGACATCTGAAGCTTTCTTT. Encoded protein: CASSRTSEAFF.

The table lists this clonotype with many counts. CDR3 nucleotide sequence: TGCGCCAGCAGTAGAGGCCTTGGGGGCTTTAACATTCAGTACTTC. Protein: CASSRGLGGFNIQYF. This chain joins TRBV10-2 and TRBJ2-4; weak D call: TRBD1 (6 bases). The CDR3 totals 15 residues. Germline values: CDR1 WSHSY, CDR2 SAAADI. V lost 5 bases, J lost 7 bases, and 18 bases lay in between.

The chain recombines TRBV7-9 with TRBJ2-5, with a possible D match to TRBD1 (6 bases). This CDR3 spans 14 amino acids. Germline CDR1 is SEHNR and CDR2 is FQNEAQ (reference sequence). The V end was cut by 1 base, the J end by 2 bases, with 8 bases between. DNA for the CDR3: TGTGCCAGCAGCTTAGACGGACAGCAAGAGACCCAGTACTTC. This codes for CASSLDGQQETQYF.

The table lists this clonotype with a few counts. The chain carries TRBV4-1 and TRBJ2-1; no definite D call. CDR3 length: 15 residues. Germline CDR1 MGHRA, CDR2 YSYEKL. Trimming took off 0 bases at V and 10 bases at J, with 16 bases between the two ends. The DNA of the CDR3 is TGCGCCAGCAGCCAAGATAGTGGACCCGGCACGGAGCAGTTCTTC. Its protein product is CASSQDSGPGTEQFF.

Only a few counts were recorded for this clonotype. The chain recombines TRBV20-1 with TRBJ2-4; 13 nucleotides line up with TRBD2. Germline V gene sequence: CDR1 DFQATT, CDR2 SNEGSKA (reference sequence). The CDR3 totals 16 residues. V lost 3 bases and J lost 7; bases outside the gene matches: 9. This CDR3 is CSARAFTSGRGNIQYF. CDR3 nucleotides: TGCAGTGCTAGGGCTTTCACTAGCGGGAGGGGTAACATTCAGTACTTC.

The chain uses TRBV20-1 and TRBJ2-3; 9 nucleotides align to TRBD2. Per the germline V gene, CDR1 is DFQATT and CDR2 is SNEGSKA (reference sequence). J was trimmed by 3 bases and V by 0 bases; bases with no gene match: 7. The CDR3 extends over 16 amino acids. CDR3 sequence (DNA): TGCAGTGCTAGAGATCTTGGTAGCGGGGGTACAGATACGCAGTATTTT. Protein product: CSARDLGSGGTDTQYF.

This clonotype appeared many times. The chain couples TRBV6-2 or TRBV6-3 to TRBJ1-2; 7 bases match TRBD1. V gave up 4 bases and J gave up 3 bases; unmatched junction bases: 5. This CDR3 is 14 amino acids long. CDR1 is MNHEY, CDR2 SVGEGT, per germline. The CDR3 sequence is CASSSDRVYYGYTF. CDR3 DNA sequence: TGTGCCAGCAGTTCCGACAGGGTTTACTATGGCTACACCTTC.

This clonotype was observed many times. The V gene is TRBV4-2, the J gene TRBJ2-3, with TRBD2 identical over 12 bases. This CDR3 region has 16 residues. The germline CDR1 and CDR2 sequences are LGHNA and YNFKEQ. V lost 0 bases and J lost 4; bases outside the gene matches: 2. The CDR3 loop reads CASSQDLAGGPDTQYF. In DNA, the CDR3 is TGTGCCAGCAGCCAAGATCTAGCGGGAGGGCCAGATACGCAGTATTTT.

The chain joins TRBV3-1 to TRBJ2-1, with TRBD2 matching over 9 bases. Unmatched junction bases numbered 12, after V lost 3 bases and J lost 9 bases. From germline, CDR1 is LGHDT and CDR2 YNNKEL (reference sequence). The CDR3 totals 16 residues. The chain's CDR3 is CASSHPVAGGPGEQFF. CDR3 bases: TGTGCCAGCAGCCATCCGGTCGCGGGGGGGCCGGGTGAGCAGTTCTTC.

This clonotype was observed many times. The CDR3 loop is CSAPQLEYTGELFF. The DNA of the CDR3 is TGCAGTGCTCCCCAACTAGAATACACCGGGGAGCTGTTTTTT. This chain joins TRBV20-1 and TRBJ2-2, with D perhaps matching TRBD2 (5 bases). The CDR3 is 14 amino acids. Germline V gene sequence: CDR1 DFQATT, CDR2 SNEGSKA (reference sequence). With 5 bases removed from V and 3 bases from J, the gap between germline ends came to 13 bases.

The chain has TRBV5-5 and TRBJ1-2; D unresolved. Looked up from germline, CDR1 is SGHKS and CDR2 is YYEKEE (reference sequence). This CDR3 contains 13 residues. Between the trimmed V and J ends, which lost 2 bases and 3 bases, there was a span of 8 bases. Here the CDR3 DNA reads TGTGCCAGCAGCTTTCACAGCGACTATGGCTACACCTTC. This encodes CASSFHSDYGYTF. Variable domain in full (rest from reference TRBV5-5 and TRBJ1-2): DAGVTQSPTHLIKTRGQQVTLRCSPISGHKSVSWYQQVLGQGPQFIFQYYEKEERGRGNFPDRFSARQFPNYSSELNVNALLLGDSALYLCASSFHSDYGYTFGSGTRLTVV.